This TCR beta chain was recovered during a study of shared clonotypes between healthy human individuals. The overall study: A donor's plate count was three for CD4 naive and three for CD4 memory; CD8 naive had two and CD8 memory one.

Study observations and caveats: Relative to their counterparts shared across all four donors, non-shared clonotypes exhibited diminished generation probabilities. Naive CD4 clonotype sharing across several donors was 4% to 5.5%. Sampling involved blood alone; tissue repertoires likely differ.

This CDR3 comprises 16 residues. V lost 1 base and J 2 bases, leaving 15 bases between the germline ends. Germline CDR1 reads SEHNR; CDR2 reads FQNEAQ (reference sequence). This clone was picked up one time. Its antigen is not identified. TCRdb's copy holds only in-frame clones and misses some; the assay was immunoSEQ multiplex PCR. The table includes hundreds of thousands of clones, about two thirds detected once. This chain uses TRBV7-9 with TRBJ2-7; D tentatively reads TRBD1 or TRBD2 (5 bases each). The sequence derives from a woman in her 30s in good health. Sequencing input: memory CD4+ T cells sorted from blood. Subset here: CD45RA-negative fraction. CDR3 DNA sequence: TGTGCCAGCAGCTTAGTTCGCAGAGGGGTCGCCTACGAGCAGTACTTC. Its translation: CASSLVRRGVAYEQYF. The entire variable domain, with the rest obtained from reference TRBV7-9 and TRBJ2-7, is as follows: DTGVSQNPRHKITKRGQNVTFRCDPISEHNRLYWYRQTLGQGPEFLTYFQNEAQLEKSRLLSDRFSAERPKGSFSTLEIQRTEQGDSAMYLCASSLVRRGVAYEQYFGPGTRLTVT.